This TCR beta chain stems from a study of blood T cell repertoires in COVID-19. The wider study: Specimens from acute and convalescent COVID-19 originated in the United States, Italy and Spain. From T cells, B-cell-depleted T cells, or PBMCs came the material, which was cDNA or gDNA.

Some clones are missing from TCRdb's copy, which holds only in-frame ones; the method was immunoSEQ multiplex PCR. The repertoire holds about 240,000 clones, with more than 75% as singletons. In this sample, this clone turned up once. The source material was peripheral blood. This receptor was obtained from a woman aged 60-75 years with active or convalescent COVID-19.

CDR3 protein: CASSQDRVYGYTF. The CDR3 DNA reads as TGTGCCAGCAGCCAAGATCGTGTTTATGGCTACACCTTC. The V and J genes are TRBV14 and TRBJ1-2; D remains unclear. V lost 0 bases and J lost 5, with 7 bases in between. The length of the CDR3 is 13 residues. Germline CDR1 SGHDN, CDR2 FVKESK.